The next 14 T cell receptor beta chains were all read from a single sample in a study of technical replicates of blood from a few donors. The assay was immunoSEQ multiplex PCR, and TCRdb's table has in-frame clones only and misses some. Seen here are fewer than 60,000 clones, 80% to 95% observed once, and the top ten hold about 3.9%. Sequenced: PBMCs. Receptors originate from a human donor in good health. Some clones in this sample may be carry-over from other donors' samples.

The chain couples TRBV10-3 to TRBJ2-7, with D possibly matching TRBD2 (6 bases). The CDR3 loop spans 14 amino acids. V was shortened by 5 bases and J by 1 base, with 12 bases between the two germline ends. The germline gives CDR1 ENHRY, CDR2 SYGVKD. In nucleotides, the CDR3 is TGTGCCATCAGTTTGTTGGAGGGGTCCTACGAGCAGTACTTC. Translated: CAISLLEGSYEQYF.

The gene calls are TRBV5-4 and TRBJ1-1; 12 positions match TRBD1. Losses at the gene ends were 2 bases for V and 6 bases for J; bases not matched to a gene: 5. Germline V gives CDR1 SGHNT, CDR2 YYREEE (reference sequence). CDR3 length: 15 residues. Written as DNA, the CDR3 is TGTGCCAGCAGCTTTCCGGGACAGGGGGCTGCTGAAGCTTTCTTT. Residues: CASSFPGQGAAEAFF.

The chain employs TRBV7-2 and TRBJ2-5, with TRBD2 as a possible D gene (7 bases). V lost 8 bases and J lost 2, with 18 bases in between. The CDR3 has 15 residues. Germline CDR1 is SGHTA and CDR2 is FQGNSA. The DNA of the CDR3 is TGTGCCAGCCACCTCTCTGGGGGGGCTCAAGAGACCCAGTACTTC. Amino acids: CASHLSGGAQETQYF.

The V gene is TRBV18, the J gene TRBJ1-2; 7 bases are a match to TRBD1. Germline CDR1 and CDR2: KGHSH and LQKENI. The CDR3 extends over 13 amino acids. J gave up 3 bases and V 3 bases, and 1 base lay outside the gene matches. CDR3 bases: TGTGCCAGCTCACCGGGGACAGACTATGGCTACACCTTC. Translated: CASSPGTDYGYTF.

V usage is TRBV5-1 and J usage is TRBJ1-1; D may be TRBD1 (5 bases). The CDR3 is 14 residues long. Trimming left V 8 bases short and J 3 bases short, with 17 bases between. The germline V gene encodes CDR1 SGHRS and CDR2 YFSETQ. CDR3 DNA sequence: TGCGCCAGTTTTGCCTCCGGGGGTTACACTGAAGCTTTCTTT. It yields the protein CASFASGGYTEAFF.

This clone was observed a handful of times. This chain joins TRBV4-2 and TRBJ1-5; D might be TRBD1 (6 bases). This CDR3 is 17 amino acids long. V was cut by 0 bases and J by 3 bases, with 15 bases left in between. Germline V gene lookup returns CDR1 LGHNA and CDR2 YNFKEQ. The CDR3 here is CASSQEPRDTYNQPQHF. For the CDR3, the DNA is TGTGCCAGCAGCCAAGAACCCCGGGACACCTACAATCAGCCCCAGCATTTT.

V gene TRBV4-2 combines with J gene TRBJ2-7, with 8 positions matching TRBD2. The trim removed 4 bases at V and 3 bases at J, leaving 11 bases unmatched. The V gene's germline CDR1 is LGHNA and CDR2 YNFKEQ. CDR3 length: 16 amino acids. As DNA, the CDR3 is TGTGCCAGCAGCCGCCGGGGGCGGGGGGAGAACTACGAGCAGTACTTC. It yields the protein CASSRRGRGENYEQYF.

J is TRBJ1-3 and V is TRBV6-1; D is uncertain. From germline, CDR1 is MNHNS and CDR2 SASEGT. V was shortened by 4 bases and J by 0 bases, with 13 bases between the two germline ends. CDR3 length: 16 residues. CDR3: CASSARFVGSGNTIYF. In nucleotides, the CDR3 is TGTGCCAGCAGTGCGAGGTTCGTCGGCTCTGGAAACACCATATATTTT.

The V call is TRBV5-1, the J call TRBJ2-1, with 9 bases that match TRBD2. The CDR3 has 15 residues. The V and J ends lost 2 bases and 8 bases, in that order; junction bases with no gene match: 8. From germline, CDR1 is SGHRS and CDR2 YFSETQ. The CDR3 nucleotides are TGCGCCAGCAGCTTTGGCGGGAGGGGTTACGATGAGCAGTTCTTC. Encoded protein: CASSFGGRGYDEQFF. Full variable domain (missing parts from reference TRBV5-1 and TRBJ2-1): KAGVTQTPRYLIKTRGQQVTLSCSPISGHRSVSWYQQTPGQGLQFLFEYFSETQRNKGNFPGRFSGRQFSNSRSEMNVSTLELGDSALYLCASSFGGRGYDEQFFGPGTRLTVL.

This chain connects TRBV9 to TRBJ1-5; TRBD1 aligns across 10 bases. The germline V gene encodes CDR1 SGDLS and CDR2 YYNGEE. The CDR3 contains 14 residues. Trimming removed 5 bases from V and 4 bases from J; junction bases left unmatched: 3. DNA of the CDR3: TGTGCCAGCAGTAGACAGGGGGCGAATCAGCCCCAGCATTTT. Residues: CASSRQGANQPQHF.

The J gene is TRBJ2-7, the V gene TRBV10-3; 10 nucleotides line up with TRBD1. Germline CDR1 ENHRY, CDR2 SYGVKD. With V trimmed by 10 bases and J by 1 base, 4 bases remained unmatched. The CDR3 loop spans 13 amino acids. The CDR3 here is CASRDRGSYEQYF. CDR3 nucleotide sequence: TGTGCCAGCCGGGACAGGGGTTCCTACGAGCAGTACTTC.

The chain employs TRBV4-3 and TRBJ1-1; D call uncertain. The CDR3 length is 14 residues. CDR1 is LGHNA, CDR2 YSLEER, per germline. Trimming removed 0 bases from V and 6 bases from J, with 11 bases in between. This CDR3 reads CASSQDTSVAEAFF. The CDR3 region has the DNA TGCGCCAGCAGCCAAGATACGTCAGTCGCTGAAGCTTTCTTT.

The rearrangement links TRBV9 to TRBJ2-3; TRBD2 agrees at 9 bases. The CDR3 is 15 amino acids. Trimming cost V 0 bases and J 5 bases; bases outside gene matches: 4. Germline values: CDR1 SGDLS, CDR2 YYNGEE. In nucleotides, the CDR3 is TGTGCCAGCAGCGTAGGCGGGGGGGCGAGAGATACGCAGTATTTT. Its protein product is CASSVGGGARDTQYF.

The chain recombines TRBV7-2 with TRBJ2-3; D is uncertain. V was clipped by 5 bases and J by 6 bases, with 9 bases between them. CDR3 length equals 12 residues. Germline CDR1 reads SGHTA; CDR2 reads FQGNSA. This CDR3 is CASSLNGDTQYF. The DNA for the CDR3 is TGTGCCAGCAGCCTAAACGGGGATACGCAGTATTTT.